This entry describes one TCR beta chain. This entry belongs to a study of T cells in Graves' hyperthyroidism and ophthalmopathy. This CDR3 has 15 residues. The germline V and J ends were trimmed by 0 bases and 3 bases, with 9 bases remaining between them. Germline V lookup: CDR1 SGHTA, CDR2 FQGNSA. Regions amplified from RNA transcripts were the TCR beta CDR3 regions. RT-PCR in the first round (using the HTBI primer set) targeted the TCR CDR3. TCRdb processed the multiplex PCR reads anew with MiXCR; each CDR3 protein has one entry. This table holds 700,000 or so distinct CDR3 sequences, 16% found once. Diagnosis of hyperthyroidism was new in patients aged 18 to 65, and its duration was under 2 months.

The receptor was isolated from a young man with Graves' hyperthyroidism. This chain uses TRBV7-2 with TRBJ2-4; D unresolved. The sequenced material came from blood. CDR3 protein: CASSLAPEGKNIQYF. CDR3 DNA sequence: TGTGCCAGCAGCTTAGCACCTGAAGGCAAAAACATTCAGTACTTC.